This T cell receptor (beta chain) was retrieved from a study of blood T cell repertoires in COVID-19. Generated by immunoSEQ multiplex PCR, the TCRdb table keeps only in-frame clones and is missing some. The table shows some 48,000 clones, with 60% to 80% occurring only once. V lost 0 bases to trimming and J lost 3 bases, with 8 bases between them. The germline CDR1 and CDR2 sequences are GTSNPN and SVGIG (reference sequence). The CDR3 runs to 13 residues. This clonotype was sampled from a woman aged 45 to 65 with acute COVID-19. The sample comprised PBMCs or T cells enriched from blood (not recorded which). The V call is TRBV30, the J call TRBJ1-2, with D maybe TRBD1 (5 bases). CDR3 DNA sequence: TGTGCCTGGAGTGTGGGGGGAGACTATGGCTACACCTTC. It is translated as CAWSVGGDYGYTF. Full variable domain (outside the CDR3, taken from reference TRBV30 and TRBJ1-2): SQTIHQWPATLVQPVGSPLSLECTVEGTSNPNLYWYRQAAGRGLQLLFYSVGIGQISSEVPQNLSASRPQDRQFILSSKKLLLSDSGFYLCAWSVGGDYGYTFGSGTRLTVV.